A single sample is the source of the 10 T cell receptor beta chains below, sequenced in a study of blood T cell repertoires in COVID-19. The method was immunoSEQ multiplex PCR; TCRdb's version includes in-frame clones alone and lacks a portion of them. The table has over 150,000 clones, around four fifths seen once. Material for sequencing was peripheral blood. The receptor source for this set is a woman in her seventies who had recovered from COVID-19.

The chain combines TRBV10-3 with TRBJ2-5; D is undetermined. The CDR3 sequence is 12 residues long. Germline assignment: CDR1 ENHRY and CDR2 SYGVKD. V was clipped by 0 bases and J by 5 bases, with 4 bases between them. For the CDR3, the DNA is TGTGCCATCAGTGAGTCCCGGGAGACCCAGTACTTC. This sequence encodes CAISESRETQYF.

The chain joins TRBV5-4 to TRBJ2-5, with 8 bases identical to TRBD1. The trim removed 5 bases at V and 5 bases at J, leaving 11 bases unmatched. Germline V CDR1 and CDR2: SGHNT, YYREEE (reference sequence). This CDR3 contains 15 residues. The chain's CDR3 is CASRPGQGWRETQYF. The CDR3 DNA reads TGTGCCAGCAGACCAGGACAGGGTTGGCGGGAGACCCAGTACTTC.

The V call is TRBV5-1, the J call TRBJ2-1, with 10 bases fitting TRBD1. V lost 4 bases to trimming and J lost 6 bases; unmatched junction nucleotides: 19. The germline V gene has CDR1 SGHRS and CDR2 YFSETQ. The CDR3 covers 19 residues. The CDR3 DNA sequence: TGCGCCAGCAGCCCAACCACCGCTACACCGGGACAGGGGTTCAATGAGCAGTTCTTC. Its translation: CASSPTTATPGQGFNEQFF.

This sequence joins TRBV7-2 and TRBJ2-1, with D possibly TRBD2 on 5 matching bases. The CDR3 loop spans 15 amino acids. Germline V CDR1 and CDR2: SGHTA, FQGNSA. V shed 4 bases and J shed 8 bases, with 18 bases lying between them. The CDR3 spells CASSSRPEGVHEQFF. The CDR3 nucleotides read TGTGCCAGCAGCTCCCGACCCGAGGGTGTACATGAGCAGTTCTTC.

The CDR3, as DNA: TGTGCCAGCAGAGCCGGGACTAGCGGGGGCCAGTACTTC. Residues: CASRAGTSGGQYF. The V call is TRBV27, the J call TRBJ2-4; 14 bases are shared with TRBD2. Trimming at V came to 6 bases and at J to 13 bases, leaving 5 bases not matched to a gene. Germline V gene data show CDR1 as MNHEY and CDR2 as SMNVEV (reference sequence). The CDR3 has 13 amino acids.

The chain is built from TRBV3-1 (or the pseudogene TRBV3-2) and TRBJ2-3, with 13 bases matching TRBD2. Germline CDR1 LGHDT, CDR2 YNNKEL (reference sequence). J was trimmed by 0 bases and V by 4 bases; bases with no gene match: 13. This CDR3 region has 20 residues. This chain's CDR3 is CASSPETSGGSVGSTDTQYF. The CDR3 DNA reads TGTGCCAGCAGCCCAGAGACTAGCGGGGGGAGCGTGGGTAGCACAGATACGCAGTATTTT.

This clone was seen at least ten times. J is TRBJ2-7 and V is TRBV7-6; tentatively, D is TRBD2 (5 bases). CDR3 size: 18 residues. The V and J ends lost 4 bases and 1 base respectively, with 23 bases between them. CDR1 is SGHVS and CDR2 is FNYEAQ in the germline V gene. The CDR3 DNA reads TGTGCCAGCAGCTCCGCGTCCATTAACAGAGGGTGGTCCTACGAGCAGTACTTC. It codes for CASSSASINRGWSYEQYF.

This clone showed up just once. The chain couples TRBV11-1 to TRBJ2-7; D is unresolved. CDR3 length equals 11 residues. Germline CDR1 is SGHAT and CDR2 is FQDESV (reference sequence). V dropped 3 bases and J dropped 6 bases, with 6 bases sitting between them. The CDR3 reads CASSFPVEQYF. Here the CDR3 DNA reads TGTGCCAGCAGCTTTCCCGTCGAGCAGTACTTC.

This clone was seen just once. The V gene is TRBV6-5, the J gene TRBJ1-4, with D possibly being TRBD1 (6 bases). CDR1 and CDR2 from the germline V gene are MNHEY and SVGAGI. This CDR3 is 13 amino acids long. V was pared by 6 bases and J by 7 bases, with 12 bases between. The CDR3 reads CASRGAQTEKLFF. CDR3 coding DNA: TGTGCCAGCAGGGGGGCACAGACTGAAAAACTGTTTTTT.

The rearrangement uses TRBV3-1 (or the pseudogene TRBV3-2) and TRBJ2-5; 7 bases align to TRBD1. This CDR3 comprises 14 residues. Germline V gene sequence: CDR1 LGHDT, CDR2 YNNKEL (reference sequence). The ends lost 4 bases at V and 5 bases at J; junction bases unmatched: 7. This CDR3 is CASSPVDRVETQYF. The CDR3 DNA reads TGTGCCAGCAGCCCGGTTGACAGGGTTGAGACCCAGTACTTC.